This TCR beta chain was captured in a study of shared clonotypes between healthy human individuals. Study at large: Per-donor plates numbered three CD4 naive, three CD4 memory, two CD8 naive and one CD8 memory.

The naive CD8 subset, CD45RO-negative cells positively selected for CCR7, excluded terminally differentiated effector memory CD45RA+ cells. The CDR3 runs to 17 residues. Germline V gene data show CDR1 as SEHNR and CDR2 as FQNEAQ (reference sequence). Trimming at V came to 6 bases and at J to 6 bases, leaving 14 bases not matched to a gene. Study results and caveats: It was observed that roughly 5% of naive CD4 clonotypes were shared across several donors. It was the non-shared clonotypes that had lower generation probabilities than clonotypes shared by all four donors.

This clone was seen a single time. The antigen remains unidentified. Across several immunoSEQ plates, the genomic DNA of each subset was split evenly. Libraries were prepared by immunoSEQ multiplex PCR; TCRdb keeps only in-frame clonotypes and omits some of them. The table lists about 2.1 million clones, 85% to 95% of them singletons. The TCR comes from a man aged 18-30 years in good health. Some clones in this sample may be carry-over from other donors' samples. The chain recombines TRBV7-9 with TRBJ1-5; 10 positions agree with TRBD1. Sequenced input: naive CD8+ T cells from PBMCs. CDR3 nucleotide sequence: TGTGCCAGCAGTCCCGGGACAGGGGATGAACTAGGTCAGCCCCAGCATTTT. The encoded protein is CASSPGTGDELGQPQHF. Full variable domain (outside the CDR3, taken from reference TRBV7-9 and TRBJ1-5): DTGVSQNPRHKITKRGQNVTFRCDPISEHNRLYWYRQTLGQGPEFLTYFQNEAQLEKSRLLSDRFSAERPKGSFSTLEIQRTEQGDSAMYLCASSPGTGDELGQPQHFGDGTRLSIL.